The T cell receptor beta chain under discussion was sequenced for a study of T cells in Graves' hyperthyroidism and ophthalmopathy. Study observations and caveats: Expanded thyroid clonotypes (above 0.001) were mostly also found in blood.

The study excluded patients with uncontrolled infection, other autoimmune disease, pregnancy or lactation. A roughly 9.7 ml volume of fresh peripheral blood provided the PBMCs. This CDR3 is 14 amino acids long. The V gene lost 2 bases and the J gene lost 0 bases, with 7 bases spanning the gap. From germline, CDR1 is SGHTA and CDR2 FQGNSA. Turning to this clonotype: Its target is unknown.

The source material, RNA transcripts, was used to amplify TCR beta CDR3 regions. During a first-round RT-PCR of the TCR CDR3, the HTBI primer set was used. MiXCR, run by TCRdb on the multiplex PCR reads, gives a single entry per CDR3 protein. The sample has around 690,000 distinct CDR3 sequences; roughly a sixth are singletons. The sample consisted of blood. The TCR originated in a man aged 45-60 years with Graves' hyperthyroidism. The rearrangement links TRBV7-2 to TRBJ1-1; D is possibly TRBD1 (5 bases). CDR3 DNA: TGTGCCAGCAGCTTACACAGGATGAACACTGAAGCTTTCTTT. This gives the protein CASSLHRMNTEAFF. The full variable domain, completed using reference TRBV7-2 and TRBJ1-1, is GAGVSQSPSNKVTEKGKDVELRCDPISGHTALYWYRQSLGQGLEFLIYFQGNSAPDKSGLPSDRFSAERTGGSVSTLTIQRTQQEDSAVYLCASSLHRMNTEAFFGQGTRLTVV.